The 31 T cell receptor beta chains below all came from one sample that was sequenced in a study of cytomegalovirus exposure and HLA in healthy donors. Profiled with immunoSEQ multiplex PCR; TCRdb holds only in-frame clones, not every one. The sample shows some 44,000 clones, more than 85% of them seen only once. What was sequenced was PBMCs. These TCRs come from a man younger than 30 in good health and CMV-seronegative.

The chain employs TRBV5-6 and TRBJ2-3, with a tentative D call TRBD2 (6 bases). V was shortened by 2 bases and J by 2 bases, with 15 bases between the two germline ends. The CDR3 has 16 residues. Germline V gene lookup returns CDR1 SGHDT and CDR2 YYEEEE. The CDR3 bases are TGTGCCAGCAGCTTCCGACTAGGGGATTTCACAGATACGCAGTATTTT. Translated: CASSFRLGDFTDTQYF.

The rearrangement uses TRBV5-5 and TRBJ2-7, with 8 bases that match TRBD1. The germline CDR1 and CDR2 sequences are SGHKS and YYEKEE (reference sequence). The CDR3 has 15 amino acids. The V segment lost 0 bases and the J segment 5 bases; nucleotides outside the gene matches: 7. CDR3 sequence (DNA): TGTGCCAGCAGCTTGGTACAACAGGGGGTAAACGAGCAGTACTTC. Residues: CASSLVQQGVNEQYF.

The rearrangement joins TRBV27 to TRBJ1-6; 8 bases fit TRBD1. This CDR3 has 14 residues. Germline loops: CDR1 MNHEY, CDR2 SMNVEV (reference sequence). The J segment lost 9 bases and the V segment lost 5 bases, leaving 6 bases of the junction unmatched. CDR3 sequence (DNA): TGTGCCAGCAGTACGGACAGGGCGGGTTCACCCCTCCACTTT. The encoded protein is CASSTDRAGSPLHF.

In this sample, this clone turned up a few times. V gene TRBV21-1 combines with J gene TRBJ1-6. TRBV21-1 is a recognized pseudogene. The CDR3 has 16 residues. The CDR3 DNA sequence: TGTGCCAGCAGCAGCCCTCGCGTGCGGGATAATTCACCCCTCCACTTT. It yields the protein CASSSPRVRDNSPLHF.

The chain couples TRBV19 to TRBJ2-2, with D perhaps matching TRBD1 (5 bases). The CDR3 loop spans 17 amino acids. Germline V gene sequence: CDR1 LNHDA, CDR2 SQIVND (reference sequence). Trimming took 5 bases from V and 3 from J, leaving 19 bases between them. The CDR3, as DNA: TGTGCCAGTAGTCGCAGGGTACTTGGGGATTACACCGGGGAGCTGTTTTTT. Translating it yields CASSRRVLGDYTGELFF.

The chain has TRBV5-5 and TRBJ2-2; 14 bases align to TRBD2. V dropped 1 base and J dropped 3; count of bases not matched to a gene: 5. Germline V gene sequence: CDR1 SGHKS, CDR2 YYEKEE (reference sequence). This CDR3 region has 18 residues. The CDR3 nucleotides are TGTGCCAGCAGCTTGTTTGGACTAGCGGGGGGCTACACCGGGGAGCTGTTTTTT. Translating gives CASSLFGLAGGYTGELFF.

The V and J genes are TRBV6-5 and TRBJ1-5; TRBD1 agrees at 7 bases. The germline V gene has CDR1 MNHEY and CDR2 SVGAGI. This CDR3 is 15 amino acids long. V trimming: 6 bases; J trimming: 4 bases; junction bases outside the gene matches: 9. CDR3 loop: CASSPQGTENQPQHF. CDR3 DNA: TGTGCCAGCAGCCCCCAGGGGACAGAGAATCAGCCCCAGCATTTT.

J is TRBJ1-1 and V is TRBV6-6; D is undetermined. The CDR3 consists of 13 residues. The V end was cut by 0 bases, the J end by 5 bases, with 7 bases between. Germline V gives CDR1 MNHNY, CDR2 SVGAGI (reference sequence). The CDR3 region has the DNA TGTGCCAGCAGTTACTCAGAGAGGACTGAAGCTTTCTTT. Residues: CASSYSERTEAFF.

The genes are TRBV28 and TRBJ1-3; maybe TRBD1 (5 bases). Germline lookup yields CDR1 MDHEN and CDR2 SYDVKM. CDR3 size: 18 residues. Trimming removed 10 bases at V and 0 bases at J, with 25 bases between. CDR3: CATRGGYSGWSSGNTIYF. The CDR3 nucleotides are TGTGCCACCCGGGGGGGGTACTCCGGCTGGAGCTCTGGAAACACCATATATTTT.

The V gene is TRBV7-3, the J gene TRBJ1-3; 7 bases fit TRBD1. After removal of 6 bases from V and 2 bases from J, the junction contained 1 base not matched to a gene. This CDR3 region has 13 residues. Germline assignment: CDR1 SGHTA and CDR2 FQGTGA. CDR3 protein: CASSQGAGNTIYF. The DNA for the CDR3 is TGTGCCAGCAGTCAGGGGGCTGGAAACACCATATATTTT.

In DNA form, the CDR3 reads TGTGCCAGCAGTTCGACAGTTTACGACACTGAAGCTTTCTTT. Protein sequence: CASSSTVYDTEAFF. The V gene is TRBV28, the J gene TRBJ1-1, with D possibly TRBD1 on 5 matching bases. V was cut by 4 bases and J by 3 bases, with 12 bases left in between. This CDR3 spans 14 amino acids. CDR1 is MDHEN and CDR2 is SYDVKM in the germline V gene.

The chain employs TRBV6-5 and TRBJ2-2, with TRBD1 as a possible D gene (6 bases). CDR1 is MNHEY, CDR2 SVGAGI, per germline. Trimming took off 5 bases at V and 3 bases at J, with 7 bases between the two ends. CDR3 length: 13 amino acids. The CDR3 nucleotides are TGTGCCAGCAGTGAGGGGGACACCGGGGAGCTGTTTTTT. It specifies CASSEGDTGELFF.

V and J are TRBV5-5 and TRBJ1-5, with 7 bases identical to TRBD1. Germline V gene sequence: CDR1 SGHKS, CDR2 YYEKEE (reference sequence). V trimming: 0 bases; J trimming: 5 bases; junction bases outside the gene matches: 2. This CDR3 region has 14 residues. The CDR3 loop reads CASSLGQGHQPQHF. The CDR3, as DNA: TGTGCCAGCAGCTTGGGACAGGGTCATCAGCCCCAGCATTTT.

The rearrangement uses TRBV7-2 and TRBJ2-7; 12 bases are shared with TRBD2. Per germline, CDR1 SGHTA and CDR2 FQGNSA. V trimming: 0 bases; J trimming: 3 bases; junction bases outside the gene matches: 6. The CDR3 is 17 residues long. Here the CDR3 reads CASSLALGLAGRYEQYF. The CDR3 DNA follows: TGTGCCAGCAGCTTAGCCTTGGGACTAGCGGGTCGCTACGAGCAGTACTTC.

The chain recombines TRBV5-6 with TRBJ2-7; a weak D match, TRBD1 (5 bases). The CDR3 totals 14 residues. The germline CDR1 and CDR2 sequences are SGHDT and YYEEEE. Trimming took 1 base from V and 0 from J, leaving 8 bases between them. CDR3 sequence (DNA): TGTGCCAGCAGCTTGCAGGGTGTCTCCTACGAGCAGTACTTC. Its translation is CASSLQGVSYEQYF.

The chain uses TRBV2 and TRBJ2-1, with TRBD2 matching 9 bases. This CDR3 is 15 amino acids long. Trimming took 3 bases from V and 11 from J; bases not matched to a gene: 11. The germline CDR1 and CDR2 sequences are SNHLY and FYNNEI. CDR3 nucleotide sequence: TGTGCCAGCAGTGATTCGGGGGTATCTAGCGGGAAGCAGTTCTTC. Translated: CASSDSGVSSGKQFF. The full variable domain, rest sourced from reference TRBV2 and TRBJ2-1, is EPEVTQTPSHQVTQMGQEVILRCVPISNHLYFYWYRQILGQKVEFLVSFYNNEISEKSEIFDDQFSVERPDGSNFTLKIRSTKLEDSAMYFCASSDSGVSSGKQFFGPGTRLTVL.

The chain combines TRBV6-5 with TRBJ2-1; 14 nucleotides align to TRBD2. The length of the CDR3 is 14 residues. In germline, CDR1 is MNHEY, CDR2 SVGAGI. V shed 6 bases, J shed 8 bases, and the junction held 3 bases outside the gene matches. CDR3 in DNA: TGTGCCAGCAGGGGACTAGCGGGAGATCATGAGCAGTTCTTC. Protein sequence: CASRGLAGDHEQFF.

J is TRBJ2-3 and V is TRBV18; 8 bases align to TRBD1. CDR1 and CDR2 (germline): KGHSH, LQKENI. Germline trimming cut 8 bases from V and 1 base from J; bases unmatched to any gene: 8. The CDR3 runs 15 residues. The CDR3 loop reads CASATKTGGTDTQYF. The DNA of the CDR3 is TGTGCCAGCGCAACAAAGACAGGGGGCACAGATACGCAGTATTTT.

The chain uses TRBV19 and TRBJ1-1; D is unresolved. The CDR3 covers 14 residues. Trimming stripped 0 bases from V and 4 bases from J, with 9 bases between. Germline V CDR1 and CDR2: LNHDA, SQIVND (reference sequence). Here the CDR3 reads CASSIDLEGTEAFF. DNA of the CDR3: TGTGCCAGTAGTATAGATCTGGAGGGCACTGAAGCTTTCTTT.

The DNA of the CDR3 is TGTGCCAGCAGTGAAATTAGAACAGGGGGCGGTACCGGGGAGCTGTTTTTT. It codes for CASSEIRTGGGTGELFF. V gene TRBV2 combines with J gene TRBJ2-2; TRBD1 agrees at 9 bases. V was pared by 2 bases and J by 5 bases, with 9 bases of the junction left unmatched. The CDR3 spans 17 residues. Looked up from germline, CDR1 is SNHLY and CDR2 is FYNNEI.

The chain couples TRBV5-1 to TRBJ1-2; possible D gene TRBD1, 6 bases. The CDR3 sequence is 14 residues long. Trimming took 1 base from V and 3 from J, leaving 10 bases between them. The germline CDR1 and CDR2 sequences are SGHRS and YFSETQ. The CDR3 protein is CASSLTGRDYGYTF. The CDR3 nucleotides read TGCGCCAGCAGCTTGACAGGGAGAGACTATGGCTACACCTTC.

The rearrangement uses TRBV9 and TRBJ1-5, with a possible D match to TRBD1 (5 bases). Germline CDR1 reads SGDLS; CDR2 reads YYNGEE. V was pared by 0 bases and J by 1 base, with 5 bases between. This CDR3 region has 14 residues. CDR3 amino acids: CASSVAGSNQPQHF. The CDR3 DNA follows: TGTGCCAGCAGCGTAGCAGGGAGCAATCAGCCCCAGCATTTT.

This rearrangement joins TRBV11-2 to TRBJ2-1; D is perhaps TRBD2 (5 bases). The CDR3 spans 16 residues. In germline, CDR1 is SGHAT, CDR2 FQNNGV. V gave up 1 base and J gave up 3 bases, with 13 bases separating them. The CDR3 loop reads CASSLVSSRFYNEQFF. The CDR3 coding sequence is TGTGCCAGCAGCTTAGTCTCTAGCCGCTTCTACAATGAGCAGTTCTTC. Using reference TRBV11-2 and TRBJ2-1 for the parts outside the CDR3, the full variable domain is EAGVAQSPRYKIIEKRQSVAFWCNPISGHATLYWYQQILGQGPKLLIQFQNNGVVDDSQLPKDRFSAERLKGVDSTLKIQPAKLEDSAVYLCASSLVSSRFYNEQFFGPGTRLTVL.

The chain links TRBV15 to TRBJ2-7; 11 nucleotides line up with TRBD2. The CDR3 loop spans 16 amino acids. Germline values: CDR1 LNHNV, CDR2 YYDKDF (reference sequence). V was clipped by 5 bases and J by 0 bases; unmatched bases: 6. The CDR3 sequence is CATSGVGTSGSYEQYF. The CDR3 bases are TGTGCCACCAGCGGAGTGGGGACTAGCGGCTCCTACGAGCAGTACTTC. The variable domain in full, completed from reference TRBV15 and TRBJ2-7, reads DAMVIQNPRYQVTQFGKPVTLSCSQTLNHNVMYWYQQKSSQAPKLLFHYYDKDFNNEADTPDNFQSRRPNTSFCFLDIRSPGLGDTAMYLCATSGVGTSGSYEQYFGPGTRLTVT.

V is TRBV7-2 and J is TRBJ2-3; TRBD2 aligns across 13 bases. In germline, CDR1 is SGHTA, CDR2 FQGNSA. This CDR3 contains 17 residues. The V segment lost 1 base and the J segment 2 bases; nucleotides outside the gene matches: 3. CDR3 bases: TGTGCCAGCAGCTTAGGTGGACTAGCGGGGGTCACAGATACGCAGTATTTT. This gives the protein CASSLGGLAGVTDTQYF.

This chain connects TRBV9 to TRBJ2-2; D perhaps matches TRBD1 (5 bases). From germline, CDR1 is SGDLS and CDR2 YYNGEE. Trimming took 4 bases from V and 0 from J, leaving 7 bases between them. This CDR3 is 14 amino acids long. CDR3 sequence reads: CASSRTSNTGELFF. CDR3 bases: TGTGCCAGCAGCAGGACATCGAACACCGGGGAGCTGTTTTTT.

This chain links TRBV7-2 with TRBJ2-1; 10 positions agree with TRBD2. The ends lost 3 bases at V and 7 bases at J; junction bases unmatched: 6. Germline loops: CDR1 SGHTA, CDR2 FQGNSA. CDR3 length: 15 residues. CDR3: CASSFSGGVPNEQFF. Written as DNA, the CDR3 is TGTGCCAGCAGCTTCAGCGGGGGGGTCCCAAATGAGCAGTTCTTC. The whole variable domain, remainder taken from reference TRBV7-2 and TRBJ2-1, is GAGVSQSPSNKVTEKGKDVELRCDPISGHTALYWYRQSLGQGLEFLIYFQGNSAPDKSGLPSDRFSAERTGGSVSTLTIQRTQQEDSAVYLCASSFSGGVPNEQFFGPGTRLTVL.

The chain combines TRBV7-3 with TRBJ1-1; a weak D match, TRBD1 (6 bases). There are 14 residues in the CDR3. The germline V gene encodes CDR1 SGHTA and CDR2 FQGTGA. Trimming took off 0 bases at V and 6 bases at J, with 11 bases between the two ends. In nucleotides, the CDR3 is TGTGCCAGCAGCTTAACGTCCGGGGGGCCTGAAGCTTTCTTT. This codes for CASSLTSGGPEAFF. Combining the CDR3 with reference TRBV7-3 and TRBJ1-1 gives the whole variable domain GAGVSQTPSNKVTEKGKYVELRCDPISGHTALYWYRQSLGQGPEFLIYFQGTGAADDSGLPNDRFFAVRPEGSVSTLKIQRTERGDSAVYLCASSLTSGGPEAFFGQGTRLTVV.

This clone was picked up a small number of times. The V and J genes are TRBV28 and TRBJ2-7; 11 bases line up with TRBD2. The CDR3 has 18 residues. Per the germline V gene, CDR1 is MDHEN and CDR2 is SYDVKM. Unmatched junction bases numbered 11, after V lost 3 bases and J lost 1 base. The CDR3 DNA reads TGTGCCAGCAGTTTCCGTGCTCCGGGACTAGCGGTTTCCTACGAGCAGTACTTC. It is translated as CASSFRAPGLAVSYEQYF. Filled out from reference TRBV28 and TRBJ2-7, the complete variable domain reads DVKVTQSSRYLVKRTGEKVFLECVQDMDHENMFWYRQDPGLGLRLIYFSYDVKMKEKGDIPEGYSVSREKKERFSLILESASTNQTSMYLCASSFRAPGLAVSYEQYFGPGTRLTVT.

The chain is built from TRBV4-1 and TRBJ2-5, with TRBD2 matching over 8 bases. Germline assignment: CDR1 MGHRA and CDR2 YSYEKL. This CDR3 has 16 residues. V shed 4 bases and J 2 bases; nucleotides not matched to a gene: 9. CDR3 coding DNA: TGCGCCAGCAGCCCAAGGATAACTAGCGGTCAAGAGACCCAGTACTTC. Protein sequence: CASSPRITSGQETQYF.

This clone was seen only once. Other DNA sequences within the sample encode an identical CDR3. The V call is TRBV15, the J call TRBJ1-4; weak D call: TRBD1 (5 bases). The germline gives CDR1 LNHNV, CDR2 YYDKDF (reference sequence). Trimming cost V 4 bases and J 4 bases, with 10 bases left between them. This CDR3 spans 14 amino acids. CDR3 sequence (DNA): TGTGCCACCAGCACGGACAACCGTAATGAAAAACTGTTTTTT. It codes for CATSTDNRNEKLFF.